A selection of T cell receptor beta chains follows, all from one sample in a study of CD8 T cells in Susac syndrome. TCRdb re-derived calls from the immunoSEQ multiplex PCR reads in MiXCR, one entry per CDR3 protein. This sample carries 45,000 to 60,000 distinct CDR3 sequences, about 92% of them seen once, and the ten largest clones take about 0.54%. Sequenced material: CD8+ T cells from PBMCs. The receptors come from a human donor with multiple sclerosis. The CDR3 runs from the conserved cysteine through the conserved F or W.

>TRBV4-1|TRBJ2-5
CASSQVDRVQETQYF
>TRBV5-6|TRBJ2-3
CASSLEVNNYLTDTQYF
>TRBV5-6|TRBJ2-1
CASSLDREVDEQFF
>TRBV7-2|TRBJ2-3
CASSLRGREGDTQYF
>TRBV7-9|TRBJ1-5
CASSLDIGGYNQPQHF
>TRBV7-9|TRBJ2-1
CASSSVTGYNEQFF
>TRBV6-1|TRBJ2-2
CASRGLAGSTGELFF
>TRBV3-1|TRBJ2-7
CASQRGGSAYEQYF
>TRBV29-1|TRBJ2-2
CSVDLGGTGELFF
>TRBV7-9|TRBJ1-1
CASSFSMGLTTEAFF
>TRBV7-8|TRBJ1-1
CASGTSEAFF
>TRBV5-6|TRBJ1-2
CASSLSRFSGYTF
>TRBV4-3|TRBJ1-1
CASSQDLRREMNTEAFF
>TRBV27|TRBJ2-7
CASSPGGSGEQYF
>TRBV13|TRBJ1-5
CASSDRKALYSNQPQHF
>TRBV7-9|TRBJ2-3
CASSPGGFDTDTQYF
>TRBV9|TRBJ2-3
CASSVVPDSTDTQYF
>TRBV5-1|TRBJ2-5
CASSLRGLGETQYF
>TRBV28|TRBJ2-1
CASSFRLAGDDEQFF
>TRBV7-9|TRBJ1-2
CASSTTDRGLIGDYGYTF